Presented here are 19 T cell receptor beta chains from one specimen sequenced in a study of blood T cell repertoires in COVID-19. Profiled with immunoSEQ multiplex PCR; TCRdb holds only in-frame clones, not every one. Among around 140,000 clones, just under 90% were seen once, and the ten largest hold 8% to 9%. Sequencing was carried out using peripheral blood. The receptors stem from a woman in her forties or fifties with active or convalescent COVID-19.

The V and J genes are TRBV28 and TRBJ2-2; perhaps TRBD2 as D (5 bases). Germline-derived CDR1 and CDR2 are MDHEN and SYDVKM. The ends were cut back, 8 bases at V and 5 bases at J, with 9 bases in the middle. The CDR3 length is 12 residues. The CDR3 loop is CASVEGTGELFF. The CDR3 DNA reads TGTGCCAGCGTCGAGGGAACCGGGGAGCTGTTTTTT.

The chain has TRBV5-4 and TRBJ1-2; weak D call: TRBD1 (5 bases). The CDR3 consists of 12 residues. V gave up 0 bases and J gave up 10 bases, with 10 bases separating them. The germline CDR1 and CDR2 sequences are SGHNT and YYREEE (reference sequence). CDR3 DNA sequence: TGTGCCAGCAGCTTGGCCGGGGGTACCTACACCTTC. It is translated as CASSLAGGTYTF.

This chain uses TRBV6-2 or TRBV6-3 with TRBJ1-5; 7 bases fit TRBD1. V gave up 2 bases and J gave up 0 bases; unmatched junction bases: 7. Germline V lookup: CDR1 MNHEY, CDR2 SVGEGT. There are 17 residues in the CDR3. The CDR3 region has the DNA TGTGCCAGCAGTTACGAAATGGGACAGCTTAGCAATCAGCCCCAGCATTTT. This encodes CASSYEMGQLSNQPQHF.

This clone was picked up one time. The V call is TRBV19, the J call TRBJ1-1; 9 nucleotides align to TRBD1. J gave up 6 bases and V 5 bases, and 7 bases lay outside the gene matches. The CDR3 has 14 amino acids. The V gene's germline CDR1 is LNHDA and CDR2 SQIVND (reference sequence). CDR3: CASSDRGLGAEAFF. The CDR3 nucleotides read TGTGCCAGTAGTGACAGGGGGTTAGGCGCTGAAGCTTTCTTT.

V usage is TRBV6-2 or TRBV6-3 and J usage is TRBJ2-7, with a possible D match to TRBD2 (5 bases). Deletions cut 0 bases from V and 0 bases from J, with 12 bases between. This CDR3 is 16 amino acids long. Per germline, CDR1 MNHEY and CDR2 SVGEGT. CDR3 coding DNA: TGTGCCAGCAGTTACTCAGGAGCGGCCACCTCCTACGAGCAGTACTTC. The encoded protein is CASSYSGAATSYEQYF.

In regard to this clone: Its ends do not fully match the called genes, so a read error is possible. The chain links TRBV7-7 to TRBJ2-5, with TRBD2 as a possible D gene (5 bases). The CDR3 has 14 amino acids. The V gene's germline CDR1 is SSHAT and CDR2 FNYEAQ (reference sequence). The CDR3 DNA sequence: TGTGCTAGCAGCTTAGTAGGAGGCCAGGAGACCCAGTACTTC. Protein sequence: CASSLVGGQETQYF.

The V and J genes are TRBV3-1 (or the pseudogene TRBV3-2) and TRBJ2-1; D remains unclear. CDR1 is LGHDT and CDR2 is YNNKEL in the germline V gene (reference sequence). V lost 5 bases and J lost 9, with 8 bases in between. The CDR3 has 11 amino acids. The CDR3 DNA follows: TGTGCCAGCAGCACTGCCTCTGAGCAGTTCTTC. This encodes CASSTASEQFF.

The V and J genes are TRBV15 and TRBJ2-3, with a tentative D call TRBD2 (6 bases). Germline CDR1 and CDR2: LNHNV and YYDKDF (reference sequence). The CDR3 sequence is 15 residues long. The germline V and J ends were trimmed by 0 bases and 3 bases, with 10 bases remaining between them. The CDR3: CATSRDRETTDTQYF. The CDR3 coding sequence is TGTGCCACCAGCAGAGACCGGGAGACAACAGATACGCAGTATTTT.

V usage is TRBV2 and J usage is TRBJ1-5; 8 positions match TRBD1. CDR3 size: 13 residues. Germline V gene sequence: CDR1 SNHLY, CDR2 FYNNEI. The V gene end was trimmed by 6 bases and the J gene end by 11 bases; junction bases not matched to a gene: 9. DNA of the CDR3: TGTGCCAGCAGCCCCGACAGGGGCGCGTCCCAGCATTTT. This codes for CASSPDRGASQHF.

This chain's CDR3 is CASSQTGDASGAFF. The CDR3 DNA is TGTGCCAGCAGCCAAACAGGGGATGCGTCTGGGGCTTTCTTT. The chain couples TRBV4-2 to TRBJ1-1; 7 bases match TRBD1. This CDR3 is built from 14 residues. V dropped 2 bases and J dropped 11; count of bases not matched to a gene: 11. Germline CDR1 and CDR2: LGHNA and YNFKEQ.

The chain uses TRBV4-1 and TRBJ1-2, with D uncertain. This CDR3 is built from 12 residues. Trimming removed 4 bases at V and 5 bases at J, with 8 bases between. CDR1 is MGHRA, CDR2 YSYEKL, per germline. CDR3 sequence (DNA): TGCGCCAGCAGCCCAGGTCCTTATGGCTACACCTTC. This encodes CASSPGPYGYTF.

V usage is TRBV18 and J usage is TRBJ1-2; D uncertain. The V gene's germline CDR1 is KGHSH and CDR2 LQKENI. With 6 bases removed from V and 2 bases from J, the gap between germline ends came to 10 bases. CDR3 length: 13 amino acids. DNA of the CDR3: TGTGCCAGCTCTCTAGGCAGCAACTATGGCTACACCTTC. Its translation: CASSLGSNYGYTF.

This chain uses TRBV6-5 with TRBJ1-1, with 11 bases aligning to TRBD1. The length of the CDR3 is 14 residues. Germline assignment: CDR1 MNHEY and CDR2 SVGAGI. V shed 4 bases and J 5 bases; nucleotides not matched to a gene: 3. CDR3 loop: CASSLDRGRTEAFF. The CDR3 coding sequence is TGTGCCAGCAGTTTGGACAGGGGGCGAACTGAAGCTTTCTTT.

This chain uses TRBV30 with TRBJ2-2, with 7 bases that match TRBD1. J gave up 4 bases and V 5 bases, and 10 bases lay outside the gene matches. The length of the CDR3 is 15 residues. The germline CDR1 and CDR2 sequences are GTSNPN and SVGIG (reference sequence). The CDR3 sequence is CAWRRRRGPTGELFF. CDR3 in DNA: TGTGCCTGGCGCCGACGAAGGGGGCCCACCGGGGAGCTGTTTTTT.

This clone was seen only once. CDR3 region: CASRPGLLTDTQYF. The CDR3 nucleotides read TGTGCCAGCAGGCCCGGACTCCTCACAGATACGCAGTATTTT. The gene calls are TRBV3-1 (or the pseudogene TRBV3-2) and TRBJ2-3; D is perhaps TRBD2 (5 bases). The CDR3 spans 14 residues. Per germline, CDR1 LGHDT and CDR2 YNNKEL (reference sequence). V was clipped by 6 bases and J by 2 bases, with 12 bases between them.

This chain joins TRBV3-1 (or the pseudogene TRBV3-2) and TRBJ1-1; no clear D. The CDR3 extends over 12 amino acids. V lost 2 bases to trimming and J lost 8 bases, with 9 bases between them. The germline CDR1 and CDR2 sequences are LGHDT and YNNKEL (reference sequence). The CDR3 sequence: CASSQPGSEAFF. The CDR3 DNA sequence: TGTGCCAGCAGCCAACCCGGGTCAGAAGCTTTCTTT.

The chain joins TRBV6-5 to TRBJ2-4; 8 bases line up with TRBD1. The V segment lost 6 bases and the J segment 1 base; nucleotides outside the gene matches: 2. The CDR3 runs 14 residues. CDR1 and CDR2 from the germline V gene are MNHEY and SVGAGI. The CDR3 is CASSRTGAKNIQYF. The CDR3 coding sequence is TGTGCCAGCAGCCGGACAGGGGCCAAAAACATTCAGTACTTC.

The table lists this clone with a count of one. The rearrangement uses TRBV6-5 and TRBJ1-1; weak D call: TRBD1 (6 bases). Germline V gene data show CDR1 as MNHEY and CDR2 as SVGAGI. Trimming took off 5 bases at V and 3 bases at J, with 13 bases between the two ends. The CDR3 has 14 residues. CDR3 sequence: CASSIRGGDTEAFF. DNA for the CDR3: TGTGCCAGCAGTATTCGTGGGGGCGACACTGAAGCTTTCTTT.

The J gene is TRBJ2-3, the V gene TRBV24-1, with D perhaps matching TRBD2 (6 bases). Trimming took off 3 bases at V and 1 base at J, with 13 bases between the two ends. Germline loops: CDR1 KGHDR, CDR2 SFDVKD. CDR3 size: 16 residues. This chain's CDR3 is CATSDRGGGGTDTQYF. Here the CDR3 DNA reads TGTGCCACCAGTGATCGGGGCGGCGGGGGCACAGATACGCAGTATTTT.